This T cell receptor (beta chain) comes out of a study of shared clonotypes between healthy human individuals. Study-wide findings and caveats: In general, naive subsets displayed greater estimated richness than memory subsets did. Naive CD4 clonotypes overlapped across a handful of donors at 4.5% to 5.5%.

Germline lookup yields CDR1 LGHNA and CDR2 YNFKEQ. This CDR3 spans 16 amino acids. The ends were cut back, 0 bases at V and 7 bases at J, with 16 bases in the middle. Each replicate PCR on the sorted subsets used about 0.2 ug DNA (approximately 33,000 T cell genomes). Produced via immunoSEQ multiplex PCR; TCRdb's table is partial and in-frame only. The sample carries 850,000 to 1,200,000 clones, approximately 68% recorded once. Only one count was recorded for this clone. The antigen is unknown. This receptor was obtained from a man younger than 35 in good health. The chain combines TRBV4-2 with TRBJ2-1, with D unresolved. Input material: memory CD4+ T cells sorted from blood. Regarding subset: CD45RA-negative fraction. The CDR3 nucleotides are TGTGCCAGCAGCCAAGATCGCCAGGTAGGACCGAATGAGCAGTTCTTC. The encoded protein is CASSQDRQVGPNEQFF.